What follows describes a single T cell receptor beta chain. The target antigen is unknown. Generated by immunoSEQ multiplex PCR, the TCRdb table keeps only in-frame clones and is missing some. This sample yields about 2 million clones, of which approximately 94% are seen a single time; 1% to 1.5% belongs to the top ten. The data belong to a study of shared clonotypes between healthy human individuals. Points from the study as a whole: Compared with clonotypes that all four donors shared, non-shared clonotypes had lower generation probabilities. An anticipated effect of sequencing depth on clonotype sharing among donors was recognized. The sharing of 5% to 6.5% of naive CD4 clonotypes was seen across a few donors.

The CDR3 length is 9 residues. Looked up from germline, CDR1 is LNHDA and CDR2 is SQIVND (reference sequence). V gave up 6 bases and J gave up 10 bases, with 4 bases separating them. The naive CD8 subset, CD45RO-negative cells positively selected for CCR7, excluded terminally differentiated effector memory CD45RA+ cells. The specimen was naive CD8+ T cells sorted from blood. The rearrangement uses TRBV19 and TRBJ2-1; the D is unclear. The clonotype originates from a man aged 18 to 30 in good health. The CDR3 reads CASSAEQFF. CDR3 DNA sequence: TGTGCCAGTAGCGCGGAGCAGTTCTTC.